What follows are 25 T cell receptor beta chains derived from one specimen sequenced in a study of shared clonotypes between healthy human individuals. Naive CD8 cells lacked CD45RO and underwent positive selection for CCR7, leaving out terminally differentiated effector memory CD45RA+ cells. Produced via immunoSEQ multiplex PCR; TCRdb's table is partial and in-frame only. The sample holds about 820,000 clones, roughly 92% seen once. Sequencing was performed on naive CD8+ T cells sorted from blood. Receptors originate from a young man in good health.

The chain's CDR3 is CASSSTTGAEPAFQETQYF. CDR3 DNA: TGTGCCAGCAGTTCAACCACCGGGGCAGAGCCGGCTTTCCAAGAGACCCAGTACTTC. The V and J genes are TRBV28 and TRBJ2-5; the D gene could be TRBD1 or TRBD2 (5 bases each). The CDR3 sequence is 19 residues long. Deletions cut 4 bases from V and 1 base from J, with 25 bases between. Germline V CDR1 and CDR2: MDHEN, SYDVKM.

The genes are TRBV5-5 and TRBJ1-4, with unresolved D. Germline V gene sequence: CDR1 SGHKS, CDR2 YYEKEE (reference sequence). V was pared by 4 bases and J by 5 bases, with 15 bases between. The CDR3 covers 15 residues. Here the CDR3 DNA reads TGTGCCAGCAGCGTTTTGAGGACCCTAAATGAAAAACTGTTTTTT. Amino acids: CASSVLRTLNEKLFF.

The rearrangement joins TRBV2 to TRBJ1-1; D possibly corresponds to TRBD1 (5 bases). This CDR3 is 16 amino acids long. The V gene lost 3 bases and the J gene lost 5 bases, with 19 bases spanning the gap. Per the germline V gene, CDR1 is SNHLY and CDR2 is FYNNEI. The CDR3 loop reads CASSERGRGRGTEAFF. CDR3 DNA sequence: TGTGCCAGCAGTGAGAGGGGCCGGGGGAGAGGGACTGAAGCTTTCTTT.

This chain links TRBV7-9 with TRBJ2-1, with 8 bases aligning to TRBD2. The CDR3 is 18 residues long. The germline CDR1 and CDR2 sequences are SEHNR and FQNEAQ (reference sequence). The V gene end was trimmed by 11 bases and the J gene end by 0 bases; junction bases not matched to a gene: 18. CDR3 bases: TGTGCCTGTCTAGCCCTAGCGGGTGGCTTAAGCTCCTACAATGAGCAGTTCTTC. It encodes CACLALAGGLSSYNEQFF.

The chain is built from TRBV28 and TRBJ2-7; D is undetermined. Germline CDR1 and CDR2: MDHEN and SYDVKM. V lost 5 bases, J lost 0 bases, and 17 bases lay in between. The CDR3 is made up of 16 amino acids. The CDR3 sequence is CASSGVGRQTSYEQYF. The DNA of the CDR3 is TGTGCCAGCAGTGGGGTCGGCAGGCAGACCTCCTACGAGCAGTACTTC.

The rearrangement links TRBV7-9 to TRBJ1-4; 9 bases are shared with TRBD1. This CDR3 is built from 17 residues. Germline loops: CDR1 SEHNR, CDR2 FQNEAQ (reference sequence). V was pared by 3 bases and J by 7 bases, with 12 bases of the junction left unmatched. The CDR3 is CASSFAGLTGGGEKLFF. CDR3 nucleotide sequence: TGTGCCAGCAGCTTCGCTGGTCTGACAGGGGGAGGTGAAAAACTGTTTTTT.

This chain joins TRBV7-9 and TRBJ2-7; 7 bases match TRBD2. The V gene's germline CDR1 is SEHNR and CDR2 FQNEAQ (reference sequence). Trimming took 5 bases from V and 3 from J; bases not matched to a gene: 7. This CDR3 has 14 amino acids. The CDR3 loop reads CASSGREGDYEQYF. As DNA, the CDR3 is TGTGCCAGCAGCGGAAGGGAGGGTGACTACGAGCAGTACTTC.

CDR3 DNA sequence: TGTGCCAGCAGCTTGGGTAGGGGGGATAGCAATCAGCCCCAGCATTTT. Its protein is CASSLGRGDSNQPQHF. J is TRBJ1-5 and V is TRBV5-5; D might be TRBD1 (6 bases). The germline gives CDR1 SGHKS, CDR2 YYEKEE (reference sequence). V shed 0 bases and J shed 0 bases, with 10 bases lying between them. The CDR3 extends over 16 amino acids.

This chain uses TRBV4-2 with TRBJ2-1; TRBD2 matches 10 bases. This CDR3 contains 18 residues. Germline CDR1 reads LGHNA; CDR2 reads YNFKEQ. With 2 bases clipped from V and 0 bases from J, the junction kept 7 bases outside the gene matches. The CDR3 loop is CASSQKSAGGSSYNEQFF. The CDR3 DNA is TGTGCCAGCAGCCAAAAATCAGCGGGAGGGAGCTCCTACAATGAGCAGTTCTTC.

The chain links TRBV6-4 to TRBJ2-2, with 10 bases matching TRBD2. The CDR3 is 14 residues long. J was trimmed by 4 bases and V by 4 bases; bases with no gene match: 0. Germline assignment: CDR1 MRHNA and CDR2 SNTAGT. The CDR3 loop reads CASSASGSTGELFF. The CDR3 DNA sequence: TGTGCCAGCAGTGCTAGCGGGAGCACCGGGGAGCTGTTTTTT.

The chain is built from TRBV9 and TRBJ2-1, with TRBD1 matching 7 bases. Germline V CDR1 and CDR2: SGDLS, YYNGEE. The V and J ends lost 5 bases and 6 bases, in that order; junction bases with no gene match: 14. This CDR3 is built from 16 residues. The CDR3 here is CASSQNADRAGNEQFF. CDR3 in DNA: TGTGCCAGCAGTCAAAACGCAGACAGGGCAGGCAATGAGCAGTTCTTC.

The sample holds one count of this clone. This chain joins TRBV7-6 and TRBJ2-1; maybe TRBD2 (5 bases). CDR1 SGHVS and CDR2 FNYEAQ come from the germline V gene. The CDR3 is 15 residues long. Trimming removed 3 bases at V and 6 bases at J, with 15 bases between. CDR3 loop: CASSLFSRGSNEQFF. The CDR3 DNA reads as TGTGCCAGCAGCTTGTTTTCTCGGGGAAGCAATGAGCAGTTCTTC. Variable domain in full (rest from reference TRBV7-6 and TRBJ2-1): GAGVSQSPRYKVTKRGQDVALRCDPISGHVSLYWYRQALGQGPEFLTYFNYEAQQDKSGLPNDRFSAERPEGSISTLTIQRTEQRDSAMYRCASSLFSRGSNEQFFGPGTRLTVL.

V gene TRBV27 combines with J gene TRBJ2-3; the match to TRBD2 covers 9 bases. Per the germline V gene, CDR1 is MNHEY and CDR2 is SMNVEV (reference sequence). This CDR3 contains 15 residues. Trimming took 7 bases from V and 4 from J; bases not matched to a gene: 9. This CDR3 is CASKPGGRAADTQYF. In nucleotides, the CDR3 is TGTGCCAGCAAACCCGGCGGGAGGGCGGCAGATACGCAGTATTTT.

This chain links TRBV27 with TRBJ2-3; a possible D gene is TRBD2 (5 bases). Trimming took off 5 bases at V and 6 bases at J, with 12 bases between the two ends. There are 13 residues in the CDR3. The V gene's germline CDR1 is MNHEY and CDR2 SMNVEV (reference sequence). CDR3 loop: CASSPLREDTQYF. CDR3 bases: TGTGCCAGCAGTCCCCTAAGGGAGGATACGCAGTATTTT.

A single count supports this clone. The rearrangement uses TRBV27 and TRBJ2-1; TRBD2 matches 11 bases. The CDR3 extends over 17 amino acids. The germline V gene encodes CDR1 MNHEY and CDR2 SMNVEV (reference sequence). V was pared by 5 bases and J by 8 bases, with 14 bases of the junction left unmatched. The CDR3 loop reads CASSLLVAGGPFHEQFF. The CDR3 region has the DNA TGTGCCAGCAGTCTACTCGTAGCGGGAGGGCCTTTCCATGAGCAGTTCTTC.

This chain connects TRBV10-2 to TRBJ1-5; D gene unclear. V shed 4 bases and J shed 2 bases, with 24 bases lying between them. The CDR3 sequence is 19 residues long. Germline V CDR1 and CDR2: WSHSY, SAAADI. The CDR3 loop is CASSAHSSPGTVGNQPQHF. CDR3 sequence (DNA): TGCGCCAGCAGTGCTCACTCCTCCCCGGGAACAGTAGGCAATCAGCCCCAGCATTTT.

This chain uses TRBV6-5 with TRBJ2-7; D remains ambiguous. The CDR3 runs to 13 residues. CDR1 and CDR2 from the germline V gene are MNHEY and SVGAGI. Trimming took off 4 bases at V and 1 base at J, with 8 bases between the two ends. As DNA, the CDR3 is TGTGCCAGCAGTTTTACTGGATCCTACGAGCAGTACTTC. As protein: CASSFTGSYEQYF.

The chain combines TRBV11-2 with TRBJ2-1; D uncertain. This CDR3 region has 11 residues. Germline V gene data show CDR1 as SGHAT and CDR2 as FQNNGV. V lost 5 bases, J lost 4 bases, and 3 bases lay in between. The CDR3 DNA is TGTGCCAGCAGCCCATACAATGAGCAGTTCTTC. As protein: CASSPYNEQFF.

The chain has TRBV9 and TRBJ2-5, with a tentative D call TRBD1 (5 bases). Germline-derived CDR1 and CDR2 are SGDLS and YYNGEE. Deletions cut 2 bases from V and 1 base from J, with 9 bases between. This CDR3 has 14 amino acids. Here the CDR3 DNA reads TGTGCCAGCAGCGTCCAGGGTACCCAAGAGACCCAGTACTTC. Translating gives CASSVQGTQETQYF.

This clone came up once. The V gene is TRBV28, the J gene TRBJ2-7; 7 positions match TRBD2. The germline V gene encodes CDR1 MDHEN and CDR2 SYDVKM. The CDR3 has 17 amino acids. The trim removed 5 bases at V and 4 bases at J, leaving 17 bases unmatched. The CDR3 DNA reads TGTGCCAGCAGTCACCCAGTGGCGGGAGTTACAGGATACGAGCAGTACTTC. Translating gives CASSHPVAGVTGYEQYF. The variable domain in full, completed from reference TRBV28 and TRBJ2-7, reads DVKVTQSSRYLVKRTGEKVFLECVQDMDHENMFWYRQDPGLGLRLIYFSYDVKMKEKGDIPEGYSVSREKKERFSLILESASTNQTSMYLCASSHPVAGVTGYEQYFGPGTRLTVT.

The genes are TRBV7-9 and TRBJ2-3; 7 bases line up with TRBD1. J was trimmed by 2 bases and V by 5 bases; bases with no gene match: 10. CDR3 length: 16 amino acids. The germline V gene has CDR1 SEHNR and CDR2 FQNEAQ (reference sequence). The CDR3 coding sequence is TGTGCCAGCAGCCCGCCAGGGGGACAACCCACAGATACGCAGTATTTT. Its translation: CASSPPGGQPTDTQYF.

Written as DNA, the CDR3 is TGTGCCAGCAGTCTGAGGTCCCGGGACACGGATGGCTACACCTTC. Amino acids: CASSLRSRDTDGYTF. The genes are TRBV28 and TRBJ1-2; tentative D call: TRBD1 (6 bases). The CDR3 totals 15 residues. The V end lost 5 bases, the J end lost 6 bases, and 19 bases lay between the germline ends. Per the germline V gene, CDR1 is MDHEN and CDR2 is SYDVKM.

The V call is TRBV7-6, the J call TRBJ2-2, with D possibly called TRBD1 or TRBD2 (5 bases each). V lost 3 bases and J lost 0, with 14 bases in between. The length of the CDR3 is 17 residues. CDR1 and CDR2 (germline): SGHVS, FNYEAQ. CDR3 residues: CASSLSRDPANTGELFF. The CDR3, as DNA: TGTGCCAGCAGCTTGTCTCGGGACCCAGCGAACACCGGGGAGCTGTTTTTT.

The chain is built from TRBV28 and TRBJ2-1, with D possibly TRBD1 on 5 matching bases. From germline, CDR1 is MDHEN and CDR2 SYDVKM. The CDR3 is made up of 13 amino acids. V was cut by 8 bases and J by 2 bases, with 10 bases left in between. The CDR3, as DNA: TGTGCCAGCTCATACAGGACCTACAATGAGCAGTTCTTC. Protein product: CASSYRTYNEQFF.

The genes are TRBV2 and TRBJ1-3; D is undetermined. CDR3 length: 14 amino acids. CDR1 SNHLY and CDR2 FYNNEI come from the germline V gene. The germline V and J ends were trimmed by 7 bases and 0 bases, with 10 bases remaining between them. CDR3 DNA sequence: TGTGCCAGCACTGGACTTAACTCTGGAAACACCATATATTTT. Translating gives CASTGLNSGNTIYF.